The clone carrying this T cell receptor beta chain has a handful of counts. The data were obtained in a study of patients and donors after allogeneic stem cell transplantation. Germline CDR1 DFQATT, CDR2 SNEGSKA (reference sequence). The CDR3 contains 16 residues. Germline trimming cut 6 bases from V and 1 base from J; bases unmatched to any gene: 11. One entry per CDR3 protein, called by TCRdb with MiXCR from the RT-PCR reads. The data contain tens of thousands of distinct CDR3 sequences, 4.5% to 5% of them singletons. The chain joins TRBV20-1 to TRBJ2-1; TRBD2 matches 8 bases. This TCR derives from a human donor who was either an allogeneic HSCT recipient or a stem cell or donor lymphocyte infusion donor (not recorded which). It is not recorded whose cells these are; they may come from a transplant donor. The sequencing sample was made of blood, either unsorted or a sorted T cell fraction (not recorded which). This CDR3 is CSAHIGAGESYNEQFF. The CDR3 DNA sequence: TGCAGTGCGCATATAGGAGCGGGAGAGTCCTACAATGAGCAGTTCTTC.